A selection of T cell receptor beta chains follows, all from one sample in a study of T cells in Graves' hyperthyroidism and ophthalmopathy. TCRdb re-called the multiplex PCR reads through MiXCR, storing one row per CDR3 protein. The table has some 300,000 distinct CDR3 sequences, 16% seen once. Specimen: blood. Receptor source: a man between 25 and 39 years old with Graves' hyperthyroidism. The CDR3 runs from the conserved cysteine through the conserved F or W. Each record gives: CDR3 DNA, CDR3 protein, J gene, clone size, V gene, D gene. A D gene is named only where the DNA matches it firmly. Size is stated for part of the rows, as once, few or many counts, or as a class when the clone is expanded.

DNA: TGTGCCAGCAGTGCCCTTGTAAGGGGGCGAGGGGCACCCCTCCACTTT
CDR3: CASSALVRGRGAPLHF
J: TRBJ1-6
size: .
V: TRBV6-1
D: TRBD1

DNA: TGTGCCAGCAGTTACTACGCCTCTGGACTAGCGGAGACCCAGTACTTC
CDR3: CASSYYASGLAETQYF
J: TRBJ2-5
size: few
V: TRBV6-2/TRBV6-3
D: TRBD2

DNA: TGTGCCAGCAGTTACCGGCCAGGGGGAACAGATACGCAGTATTTT
CDR3: CASSYRPGGTDTQYF
J: TRBJ2-3
size: few
V: TRBV6-5
D: TRBD1

DNA: TGTGCCAGCAGCTTAGATGAAGGACCAGGTGAAGCTTTCTTT
CDR3: CASSLDEGPGEAFF
J: TRBJ1-1
size: many
V: TRBV11-1
D: .

DNA: TGCAGTGCAGCCGGGGGCTGGACCCAGTACTTC
CDR3: CSAAGGWTQYF
J: TRBJ2-5
size: many
V: TRBV20-1
D: .

DNA: TGTGCCAGCAGCGTAGCTCCCAGACCGGGGGGTGAAGCTTTCTTT
CDR3: CASSVAPRPGGEAFF
J: TRBJ1-1
size: few
V: TRBV9
D: .

DNA: TGCAGTGTGGGGGGCAAGGGAAATCAGCCCCAGCATTTT
CDR3: CSVGGKGNQPQHF
J: TRBJ1-5
size: .
V: TRBV20-1
D: .

DNA: TGTGCCAGCAGCGGGGGGACAGGAGGGGGCACAGATACGCAGTATTTT
CDR3: CASSGGTGGGTDTQYF
J: TRBJ2-3
size: once
V: TRBV5-6
D: TRBD1

DNA: TGTGCCAGCAGCTCCCGGGATGGGAGGGTAAATTCACCCCTCCACTTT
CDR3: CASSSRDGRVNSPLHF
J: TRBJ1-6
size: few
V: TRBV5-6
D: .

DNA: TGTGCCAGCACCGGGACTTCTCCCTACGAGCAGTACTTC
CDR3: CASTGTSPYEQYF
J: TRBJ2-7
size: many
V: TRBV6-2/TRBV6-3
D: .

DNA: TGCGCCAGTAGAGTCAGCTCTGGGGCCAACGTCCTGACTTTC
CDR3: CASRVSSGANVLTF
J: TRBJ2-6
size: few
V: TRBV5-1
D: .

DNA: TGTGCCAGCAGGGATCGACAGGGGAGAAAGACCCAGTACTTC
CDR3: CASRDRQGRKTQYF
J: TRBJ2-5
size: many
V: TRBV28
D: TRBD1

DNA: TGTGCCAGTAGTCCAAGGGGAGCTAGCGGCACCGGGAAGTTCTTC
CDR3: CASSPRGASGTGKFF
J: TRBJ2-1
size: few
V: TRBV19
D: TRBD2

DNA: TGTGCCAGCAGCCCGCACCAGGAGCCGAAGACCGGGGAGCTGTTTTTT
CDR3: CASSPHQEPKTGELFF
J: TRBJ2-2
size: few
V: TRBV7-9
D: .

DNA: TGTGCCAGCAGCGTCAGCGACCACTATGGCTACACCTTC
CDR3: CASSVSDHYGYTF
J: TRBJ1-2
size: .
V: TRBV9
D: .

DNA: TGTGCCAGCAGTGAAGGGGGATGGAACGGAATTGGCTACACCTTC
CDR3: CASSEGGWNGIGYTF
J: TRBJ1-2
size: many
V: TRBV2
D: .